This T cell receptor (beta chain) was observed in a study of CD8 T cells in ankylosing spondylitis. Study-wide results and limits: There was a TCR beta motif, made of several highly homologous variants, that appeared characteristic of ankylosing spondylitis blood. With a CD8+ phenotype, disease-linked clones were relatively rare in peripheral blood. Enrichment of disease-linked clones was reportedly significant in matched ankylosing spondylitis synovial fluid.

The V and J ends lost 2 bases and 4 bases, in that order; junction bases with no gene match: 7. Germline V gene lookup returns CDR1 SGHDT and CDR2 YYEEEE. There are 16 residues in the CDR3. A quantitative 5'-RACE method, one with molecular barcodes, was used to make TCR beta libraries. TCRdb itself ran the 5' RACE reads through MiXCR, one entry per CDR3 protein. The sample holds some 200,000 distinct CDR3 sequences, around 13% seen once. This clonotype has a handful of counts. Antigen specificity is unknown. Sequencing was performed on blood, either unsorted or a sorted T cell fraction (not recorded which). The source is a male donor with ankylosing spondylitis or in good health (not recorded which). This chain joins TRBV5-6 and TRBJ2-1; 9 bases fit TRBD2. DNA of the CDR3: TGTGCCAGCAGCTTCGGCACTAGCGGGTATTACAATGAGCAGTTCTTC. This translates into CASSFGTSGYYNEQFF. Full variable domain (missing parts from reference TRBV5-6 and TRBJ2-1): DAGVTQSPTHLIKTRGQQVTLRCSPKSGHDTVSWYQQALGQGPQFIFQYYEEEERQRGNFPDRFSGHQFPNYSSELNVNALLLGDSALYLCASSFGTSGYYNEQFFGPGTRLTVL.